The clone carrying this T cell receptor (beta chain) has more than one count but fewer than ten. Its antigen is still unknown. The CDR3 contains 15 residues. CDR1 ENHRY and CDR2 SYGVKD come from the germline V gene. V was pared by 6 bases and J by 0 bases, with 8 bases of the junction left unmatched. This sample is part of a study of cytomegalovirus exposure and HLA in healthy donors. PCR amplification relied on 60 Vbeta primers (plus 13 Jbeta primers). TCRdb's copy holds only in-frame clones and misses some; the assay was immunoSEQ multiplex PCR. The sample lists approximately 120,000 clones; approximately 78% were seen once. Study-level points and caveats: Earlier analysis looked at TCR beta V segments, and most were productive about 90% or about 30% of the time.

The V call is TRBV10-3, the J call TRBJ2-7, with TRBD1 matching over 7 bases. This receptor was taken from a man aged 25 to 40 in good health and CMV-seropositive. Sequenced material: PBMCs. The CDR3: CAISIGQASSYEQYF. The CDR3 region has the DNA TGTGCCATCAGCATCGGACAGGCCTCCTCCTACGAGCAGTACTTC.